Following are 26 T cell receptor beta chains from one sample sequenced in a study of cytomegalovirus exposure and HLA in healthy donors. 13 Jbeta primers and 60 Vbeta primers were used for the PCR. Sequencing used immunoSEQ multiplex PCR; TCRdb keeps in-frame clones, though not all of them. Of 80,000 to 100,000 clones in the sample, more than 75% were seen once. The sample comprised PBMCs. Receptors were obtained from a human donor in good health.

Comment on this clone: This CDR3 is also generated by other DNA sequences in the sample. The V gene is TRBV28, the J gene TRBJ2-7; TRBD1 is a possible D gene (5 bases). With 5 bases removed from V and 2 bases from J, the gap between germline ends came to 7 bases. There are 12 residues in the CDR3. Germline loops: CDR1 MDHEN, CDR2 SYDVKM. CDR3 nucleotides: TGTGCCAGCAGTACAGGACCCTACGAGCAGTACTTC. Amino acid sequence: CASSTGPYEQYF.

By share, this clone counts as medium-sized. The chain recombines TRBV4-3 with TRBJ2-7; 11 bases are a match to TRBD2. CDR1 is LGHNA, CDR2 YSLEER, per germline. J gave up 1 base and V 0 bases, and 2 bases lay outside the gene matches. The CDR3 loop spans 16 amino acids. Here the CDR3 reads CASSQEPSGGSYEQYF. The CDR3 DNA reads TGCGCCAGCAGCCAAGAACCTAGCGGGGGGTCCTACGAGCAGTACTTC.

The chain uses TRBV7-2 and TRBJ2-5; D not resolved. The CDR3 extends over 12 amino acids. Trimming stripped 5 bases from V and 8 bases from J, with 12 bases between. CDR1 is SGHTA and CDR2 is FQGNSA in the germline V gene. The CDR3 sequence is CASSLGRLTQYF. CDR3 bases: TGTGCCAGCAGCCTAGGACGACTTACCCAGTACTTC.

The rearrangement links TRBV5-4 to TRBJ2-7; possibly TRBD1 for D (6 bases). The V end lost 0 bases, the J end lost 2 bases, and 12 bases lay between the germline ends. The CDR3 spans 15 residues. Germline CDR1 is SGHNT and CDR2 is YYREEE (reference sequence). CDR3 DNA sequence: TGTGCCAGCAGCTTGGATGGCAGGGGAGCCTACGAGCAGTACTTC. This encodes CASSLDGRGAYEQYF.

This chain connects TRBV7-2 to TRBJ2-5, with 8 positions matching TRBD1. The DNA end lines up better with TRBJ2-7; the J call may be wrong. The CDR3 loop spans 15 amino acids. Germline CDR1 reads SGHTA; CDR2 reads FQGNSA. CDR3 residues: CASSRRQGSGGEQYF. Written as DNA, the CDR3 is TGTGCCAGCAGCAGGAGACAGGGGTCAGGGGGCGAGCAGTACTTC.

The CDR3, as DNA: TGTGCCAGCAGACTGACAGGGGCCTACAATGAGCAGTTCTTC. It yields the protein CASRLTGAYNEQFF. The V gene is TRBV6-5, the J gene TRBJ2-1, with 8 bases that match TRBD1. This CDR3 spans 14 amino acids. Trimming took 6 bases from V and 2 from J; bases not matched to a gene: 3. Looked up from germline, CDR1 is MNHEY and CDR2 is SVGAGI.

This chain's CDR3 is CASSERGQGAYGYTF. The CDR3, as DNA: TGTGCCAGCAGCGAGAGAGGACAGGGGGCCTATGGCTACACCTTC. The chain carries TRBV6-5 and TRBJ1-2; 11 positions match TRBD1. Unmatched junction bases numbered 7, after V lost 6 bases and J lost 4 bases. The length of the CDR3 is 15 residues. Germline-derived CDR1 and CDR2 are MNHEY and SVGAGI.

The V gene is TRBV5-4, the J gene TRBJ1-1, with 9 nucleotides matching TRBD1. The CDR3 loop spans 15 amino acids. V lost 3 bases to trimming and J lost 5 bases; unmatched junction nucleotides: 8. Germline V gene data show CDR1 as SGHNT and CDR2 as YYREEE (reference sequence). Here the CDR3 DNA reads TGTGCCAGCAGCTCGCCTGGGACAGGGACGACTGAAGCTTTCTTT. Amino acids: CASSSPGTGTTEAFF. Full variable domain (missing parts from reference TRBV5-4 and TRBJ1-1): ETGVTQSPTHLIKTRGQQVTLRCSSQSGHNTVSWYQQALGQGPQFIFQYYREEENGRGNFPPRFSGLQFPNYSSELNVNALELDDSALYLCASSSPGTGTTEAFFGQGTRLTVV.

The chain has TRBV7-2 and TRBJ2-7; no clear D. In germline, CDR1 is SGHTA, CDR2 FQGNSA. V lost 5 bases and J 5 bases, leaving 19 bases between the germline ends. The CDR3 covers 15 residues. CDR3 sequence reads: CASSRAVGLVDEQYF. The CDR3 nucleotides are TGTGCCAGCAGCCGAGCCGTCGGCCTAGTGGACGAGCAGTACTTC. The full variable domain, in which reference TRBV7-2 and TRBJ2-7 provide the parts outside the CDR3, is GAGVSQSPSNKVTEKGKDVELRCDPISGHTALYWYRQSLGQGLEFLIYFQGNSAPDKSGLPSDRFSAERTGGSVSTLTIQRTQQEDSAVYLCASSRAVGLVDEQYFGPGTRLTVT.

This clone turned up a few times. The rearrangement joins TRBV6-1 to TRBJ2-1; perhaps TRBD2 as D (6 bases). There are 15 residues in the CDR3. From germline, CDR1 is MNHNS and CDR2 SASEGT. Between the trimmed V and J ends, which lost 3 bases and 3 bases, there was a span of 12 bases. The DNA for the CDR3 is TGTGCCAGCAGTGAGGACGGGAGTTACTACAATGAGCAGTTCTTC. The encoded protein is CASSEDGSYYNEQFF.

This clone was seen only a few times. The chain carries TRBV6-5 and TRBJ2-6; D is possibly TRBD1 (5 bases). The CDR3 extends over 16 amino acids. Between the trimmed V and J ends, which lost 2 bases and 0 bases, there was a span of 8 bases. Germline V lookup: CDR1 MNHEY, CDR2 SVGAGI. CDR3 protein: CASSYPRGSGANVLTF. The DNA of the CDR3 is TGTGCCAGCAGTTACCCAAGGGGCTCTGGGGCCAACGTCCTGACTTTC.

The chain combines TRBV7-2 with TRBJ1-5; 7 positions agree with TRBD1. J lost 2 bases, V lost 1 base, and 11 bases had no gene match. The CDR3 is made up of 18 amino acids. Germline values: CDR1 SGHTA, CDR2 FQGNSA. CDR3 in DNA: TGTGCCAGCAGCTTAGATCTCGCGGGCCAGGGGGGCAATCAGCCCCAGCATTTT. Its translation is CASSLDLAGQGGNQPQHF.

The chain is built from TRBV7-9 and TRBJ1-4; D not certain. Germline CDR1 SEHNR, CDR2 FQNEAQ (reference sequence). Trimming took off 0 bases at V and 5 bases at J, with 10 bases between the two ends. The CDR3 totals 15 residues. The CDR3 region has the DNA TGTGCCAGCAGCTTAGCGATAGGAGGGAATGAAAAACTGTTTTTT. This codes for CASSLAIGGNEKLFF.

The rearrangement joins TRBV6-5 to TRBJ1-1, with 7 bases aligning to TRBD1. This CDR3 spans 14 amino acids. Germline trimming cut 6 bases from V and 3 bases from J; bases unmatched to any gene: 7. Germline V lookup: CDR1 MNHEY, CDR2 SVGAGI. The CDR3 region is CASRPGQADTEAFF. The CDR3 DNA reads TGTGCCAGCAGACCCGGACAGGCGGACACTGAAGCTTTCTTT.

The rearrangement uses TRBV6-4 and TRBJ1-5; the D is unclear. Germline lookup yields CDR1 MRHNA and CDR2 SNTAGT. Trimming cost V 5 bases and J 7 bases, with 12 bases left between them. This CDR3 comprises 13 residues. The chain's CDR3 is CASSLEAGQPQHF. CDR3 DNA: TGTGCCAGCAGTTTAGAGGCCGGGCAGCCCCAGCATTTT.

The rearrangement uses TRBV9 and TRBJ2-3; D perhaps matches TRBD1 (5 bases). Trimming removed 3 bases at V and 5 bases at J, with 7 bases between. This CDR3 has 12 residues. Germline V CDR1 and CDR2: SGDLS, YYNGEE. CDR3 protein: CASSEGRDTQYF. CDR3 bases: TGTGCCAGCAGCGAGGGGCGAGATACGCAGTATTTT.

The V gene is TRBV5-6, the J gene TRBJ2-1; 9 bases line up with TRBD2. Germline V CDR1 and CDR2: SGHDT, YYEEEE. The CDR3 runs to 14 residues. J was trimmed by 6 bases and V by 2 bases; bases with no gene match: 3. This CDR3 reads CASSFPGLANEQFF. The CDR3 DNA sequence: TGTGCCAGCAGCTTTCCGGGACTAGCCAATGAGCAGTTCTTC.

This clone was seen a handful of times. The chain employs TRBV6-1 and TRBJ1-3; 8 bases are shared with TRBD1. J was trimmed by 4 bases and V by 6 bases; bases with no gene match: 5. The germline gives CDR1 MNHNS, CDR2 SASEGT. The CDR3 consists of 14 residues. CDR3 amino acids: CASRRTGRGNTIYF. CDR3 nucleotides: TGTGCCAGCAGGAGGACAGGGAGAGGAAACACCATATATTTT.

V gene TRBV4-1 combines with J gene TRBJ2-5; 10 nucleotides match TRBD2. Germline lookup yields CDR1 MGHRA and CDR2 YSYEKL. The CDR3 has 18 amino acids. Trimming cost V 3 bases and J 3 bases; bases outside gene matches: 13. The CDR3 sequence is CASSHQKKASGSKETQYF. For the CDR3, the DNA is TGCGCCAGCAGCCACCAGAAGAAGGCTAGCGGGAGTAAAGAGACCCAGTACTTC.

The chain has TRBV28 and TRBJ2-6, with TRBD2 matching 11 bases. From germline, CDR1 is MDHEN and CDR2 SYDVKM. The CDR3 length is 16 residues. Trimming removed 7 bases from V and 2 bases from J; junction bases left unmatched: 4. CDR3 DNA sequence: TGTGCCAGCACTACTAGCGGGAGTGCTGGGGCCAACGTCCTGACTTTC. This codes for CASTTSGSAGANVLTF.

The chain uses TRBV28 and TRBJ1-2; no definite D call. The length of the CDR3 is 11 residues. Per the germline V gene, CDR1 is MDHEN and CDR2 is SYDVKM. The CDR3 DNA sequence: TGTGCAGCGGCCCTCGCCGGTGGCTACACCTTC. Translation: CAAALAGGYTF.

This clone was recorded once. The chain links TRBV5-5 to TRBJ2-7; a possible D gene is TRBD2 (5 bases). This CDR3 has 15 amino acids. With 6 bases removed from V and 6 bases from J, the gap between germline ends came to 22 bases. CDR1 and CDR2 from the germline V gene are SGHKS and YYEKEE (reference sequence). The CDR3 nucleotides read TGTGCCAGCACCCTATCCAGGACGTGGACTGGCGAGCAGTACTTC. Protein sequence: CASTLSRTWTGEQYF.

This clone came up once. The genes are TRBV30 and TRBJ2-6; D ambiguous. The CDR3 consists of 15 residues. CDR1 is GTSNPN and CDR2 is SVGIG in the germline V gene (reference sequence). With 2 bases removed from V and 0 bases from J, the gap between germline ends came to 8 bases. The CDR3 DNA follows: TGTGCCTGGAGTCGATACAGCTCTGGGGCCAACGTCCTGACTTTC. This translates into CAWSRYSSGANVLTF.

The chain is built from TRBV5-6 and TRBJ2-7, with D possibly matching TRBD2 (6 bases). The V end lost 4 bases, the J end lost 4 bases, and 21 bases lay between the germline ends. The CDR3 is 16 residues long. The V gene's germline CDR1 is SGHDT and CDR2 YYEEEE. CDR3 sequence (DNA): TGTGCCAGCAGCCGCGGGGCTAGGGGACTCGGATACGAGCAGTACTTC. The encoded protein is CASSRGARGLGYEQYF. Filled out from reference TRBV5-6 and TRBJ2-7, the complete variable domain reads DAGVTQSPTHLIKTRGQQVTLRCSPKSGHDTVSWYQQALGQGPQFIFQYYEEEERQRGNFPDRFSGHQFPNYSSELNVNALLLGDSALYLCASSRGARGLGYEQYFGPGTRLTVT.

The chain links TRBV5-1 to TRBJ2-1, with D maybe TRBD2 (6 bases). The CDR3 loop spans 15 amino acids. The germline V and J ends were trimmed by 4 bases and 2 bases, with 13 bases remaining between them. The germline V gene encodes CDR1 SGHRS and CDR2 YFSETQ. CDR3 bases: TGCGCCAGCAGCGGGGGAGGCGCTCCCTACAATGAGCAGTTCTTC. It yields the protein CASSGGGAPYNEQFF.

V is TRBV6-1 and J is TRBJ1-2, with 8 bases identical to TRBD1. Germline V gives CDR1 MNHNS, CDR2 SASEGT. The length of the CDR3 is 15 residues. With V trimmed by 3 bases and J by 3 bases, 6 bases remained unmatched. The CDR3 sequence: CASSDPGQAHYGYTF. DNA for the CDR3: TGTGCCAGCAGTGACCCGGGACAGGCCCACTATGGCTACACCTTC.